The source of this T cell receptor beta chain is a study of T-cell reconstitution after alpha-beta-depleted transplantation in children. Study results and limitations: Several hundred expanded graft clones reportedly supplied alpha-beta T cells about two months after transplant. Surviving recipient cells, namely T cells and thymic progenitors, were the source of high day-60 TCRbeta diversity in some patients. T-cell numbers and diversity, one year after transplant, stemmed largely from T cells that were newly produced.

With respect to this clonotype: Its matching antigen is unknown.

Unique molecular identifiers were incorporated when the TCRbeta library was constructed. TCRdb analysed the PCR reads with MiXCR anew, one entry per CDR3 protein. The repertoire holds around 490,000 distinct CDR3 sequences, around 10% seen once, with roughly 15% in the top ten. CDR1 and CDR2 from the germline V gene are DFQATT and SNEGSKA (reference sequence). The V end was cut by 5 bases, the J end by 4 bases, with 11 bases between. The CDR3 sequence is 12 residues long. The TCR was taken from a female patient younger than 10 who had a stem cell transplant for aplastic anemia, so the T cells may come from the graft donor. The input for sequencing was PBMCs, mostly from graft donor cells, taken 180 days after TCRalphabeta/CD19-depleted stem cell transplant. The genes are TRBV20-1 and TRBJ2-5; D is unclear. This chain's CDR3 is CSARWLGETQYF. CDR3 coding DNA: TGCAGTGCTCGCTGGCTGGGAGAGACCCAGTACTTC.